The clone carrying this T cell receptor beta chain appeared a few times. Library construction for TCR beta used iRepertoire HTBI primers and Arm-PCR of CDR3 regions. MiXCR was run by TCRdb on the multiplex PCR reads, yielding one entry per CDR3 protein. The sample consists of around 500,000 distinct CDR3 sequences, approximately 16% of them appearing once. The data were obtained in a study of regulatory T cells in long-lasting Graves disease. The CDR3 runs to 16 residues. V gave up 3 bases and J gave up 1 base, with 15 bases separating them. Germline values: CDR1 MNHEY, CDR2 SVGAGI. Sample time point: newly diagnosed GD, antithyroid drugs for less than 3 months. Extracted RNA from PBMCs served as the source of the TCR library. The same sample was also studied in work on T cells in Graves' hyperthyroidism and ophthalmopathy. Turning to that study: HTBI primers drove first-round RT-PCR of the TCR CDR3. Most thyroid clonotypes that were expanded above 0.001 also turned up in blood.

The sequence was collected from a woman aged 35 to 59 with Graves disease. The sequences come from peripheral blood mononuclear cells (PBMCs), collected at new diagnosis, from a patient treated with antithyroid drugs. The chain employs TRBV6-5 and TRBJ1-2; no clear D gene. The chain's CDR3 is CASSYPSLNDNYGYTF. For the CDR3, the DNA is TGTGCCAGCAGTTATCCTTCGCTAAATGATAACTATGGCTACACCTTC.